This TCR beta chain stems from a study of OX40 agonist ivuxolimab in advanced cancers. Study details: An anti-OX40 (CD134) antibody with agonistic activity, ivuxolimab, was administered to patients.

The timepoints at which blood was sampled were baseline, cycle 4 day 1, and cycle 7 day 1. V gave up 6 bases and J gave up 4 bases; unmatched junction bases: 6. The V gene's germline CDR1 is MNHEY and CDR2 SMNVEV (reference sequence). The CDR3 runs 15 residues. Produced via immunoSEQ multiplex PCR; TCRdb's table is partial and in-frame only. The sample consists of tens of thousands of clones, roughly 87% of them appearing once. The chain joins TRBV27 to TRBJ2-7, with 13 nucleotides matching TRBD2. This sample comprised CD4+ or CD8+ T cells sorted from blood, obtained in a trial of the OX40 agonist ivuxolimab. This TCR came from an adult with an advanced solid tumor such as melanoma, head and neck, liver or kidney cancer. CDR3: CASSSTSGRAYEQYF. The CDR3, as DNA: TGTGCCAGCAGCAGTACTAGCGGGAGGGCGTACGAGCAGTACTTC.